This TCR beta chain was recorded in a study of chemoradiotherapy in HPV16-positive cancers. Produced via immunoSEQ multiplex PCR; TCRdb's table is partial and in-frame only. This repertoire shows over 15,000 clones, approximately 89% found once; its top ten account for 2% to 2.5%. The CDR3 spans 14 residues. With 4 bases removed from V and 1 base from J, the gap between germline ends came to 8 bases. The germline gives CDR1 SGHNT, CDR2 YYREEE (reference sequence). This sequence joins TRBV5-4 and TRBJ2-2; D gene uncertain. The sample was blood, taken from a patient who underwent chemoradiotherapy. The source is a human donor with HPV-associated anogenital cancer. The CDR3 is CASSQTENTGELFF. The CDR3 region has the DNA TGTGCCAGCAGCCAAACAGAGAACACCGGGGAGCTGTTTTTT.